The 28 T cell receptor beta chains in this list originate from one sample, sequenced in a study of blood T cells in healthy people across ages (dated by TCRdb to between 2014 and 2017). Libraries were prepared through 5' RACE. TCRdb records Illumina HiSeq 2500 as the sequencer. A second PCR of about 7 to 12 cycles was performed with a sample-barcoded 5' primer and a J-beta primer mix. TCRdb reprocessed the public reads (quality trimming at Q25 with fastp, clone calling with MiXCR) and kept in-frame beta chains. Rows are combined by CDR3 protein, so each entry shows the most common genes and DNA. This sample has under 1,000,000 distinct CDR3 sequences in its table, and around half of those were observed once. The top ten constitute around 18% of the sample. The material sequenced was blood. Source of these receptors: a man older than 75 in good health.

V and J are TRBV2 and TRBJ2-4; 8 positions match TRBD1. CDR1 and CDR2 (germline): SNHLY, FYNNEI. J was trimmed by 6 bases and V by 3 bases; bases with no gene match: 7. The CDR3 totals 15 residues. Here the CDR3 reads CASSEDRENPNIQYF. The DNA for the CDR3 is TGTGCCAGCAGTGAGGACAGGGAGAACCCAAACATTCAGTACTTC.

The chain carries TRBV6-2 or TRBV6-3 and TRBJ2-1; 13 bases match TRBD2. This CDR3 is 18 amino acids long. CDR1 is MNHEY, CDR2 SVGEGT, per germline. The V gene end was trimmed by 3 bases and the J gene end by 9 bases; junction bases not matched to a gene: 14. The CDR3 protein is CASSYGPRRTSGSSEQFF. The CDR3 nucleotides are TGTGCCAGCAGTTATGGTCCCCGAAGGACTAGCGGGAGCAGTGAGCAGTTCTTC.

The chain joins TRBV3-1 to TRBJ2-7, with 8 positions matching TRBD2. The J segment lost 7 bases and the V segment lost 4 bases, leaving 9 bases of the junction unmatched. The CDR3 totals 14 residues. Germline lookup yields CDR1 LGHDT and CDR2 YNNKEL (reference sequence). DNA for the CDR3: TGTGCCAGCAGCCTAAGGACTAGCTTGGGGGAGCAGTACTTC. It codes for CASSLRTSLGEQYF.

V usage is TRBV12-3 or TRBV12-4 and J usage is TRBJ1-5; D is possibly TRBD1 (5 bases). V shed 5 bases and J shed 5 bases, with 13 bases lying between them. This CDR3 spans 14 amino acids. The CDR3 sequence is CASSVSQGHQPQHF. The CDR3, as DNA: TGTGCCAGCAGTGTTAGCCAGGGCCATCAGCCCCAGCATTTT.

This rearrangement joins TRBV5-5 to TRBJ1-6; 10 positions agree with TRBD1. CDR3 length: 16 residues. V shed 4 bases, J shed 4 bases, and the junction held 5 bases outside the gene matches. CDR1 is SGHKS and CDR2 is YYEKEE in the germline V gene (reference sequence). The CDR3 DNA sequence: TGTGCCAGCAGCGGATGGACAGGGGGATATAATTCACCCCTCCACTTT. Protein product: CASSGWTGGYNSPLHF.

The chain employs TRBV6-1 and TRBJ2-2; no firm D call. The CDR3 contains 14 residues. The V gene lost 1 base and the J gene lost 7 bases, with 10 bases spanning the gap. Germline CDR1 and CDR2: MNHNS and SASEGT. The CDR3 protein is CASSEGVWGGELFF. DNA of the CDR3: TGTGCCAGCAGTGAAGGGGTTTGGGGCGGGGAGCTGTTTTTT.

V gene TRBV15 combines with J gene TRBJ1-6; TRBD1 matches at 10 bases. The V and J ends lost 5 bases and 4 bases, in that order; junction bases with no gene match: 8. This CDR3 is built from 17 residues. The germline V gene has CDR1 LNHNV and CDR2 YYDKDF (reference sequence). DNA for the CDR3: TGTGCCACCAGCTCAAGGACAGGGGGTTATTATAATTCACCCCTCCACTTT. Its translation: CATSSRTGGYYNSPLHF.

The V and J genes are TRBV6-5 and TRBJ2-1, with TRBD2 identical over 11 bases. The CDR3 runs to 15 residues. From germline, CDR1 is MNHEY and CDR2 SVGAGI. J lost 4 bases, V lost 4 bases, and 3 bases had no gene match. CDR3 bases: TGTGCCAGCAGTTCTAGCGGGGGGTTTTACAATGAGCAGTTCTTC. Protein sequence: CASSSSGGFYNEQFF.

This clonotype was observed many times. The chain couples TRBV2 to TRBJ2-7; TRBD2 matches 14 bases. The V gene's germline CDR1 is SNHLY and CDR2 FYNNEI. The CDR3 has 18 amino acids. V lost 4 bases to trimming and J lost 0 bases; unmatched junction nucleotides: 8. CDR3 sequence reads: CASSVPGLAGEGSYEQYF. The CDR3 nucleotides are TGTGCCAGCAGTGTACCGGGACTAGCGGGAGAGGGCTCCTACGAGCAGTACTTC.

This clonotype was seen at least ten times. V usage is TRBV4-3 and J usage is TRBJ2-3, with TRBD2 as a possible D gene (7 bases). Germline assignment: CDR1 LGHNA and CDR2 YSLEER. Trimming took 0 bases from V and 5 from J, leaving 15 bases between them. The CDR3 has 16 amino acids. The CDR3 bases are TGCGCCAGCAGCCAAGATAGGGGGGGAAAGGGAGATACGCAGTATTTT. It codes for CASSQDRGGKGDTQYF.

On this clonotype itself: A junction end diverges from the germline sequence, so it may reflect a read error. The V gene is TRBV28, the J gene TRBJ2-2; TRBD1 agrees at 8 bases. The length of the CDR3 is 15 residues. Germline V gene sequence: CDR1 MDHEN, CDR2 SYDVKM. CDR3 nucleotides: TGTGCCAGCAGTCGCGACAGGGGTTACACAGGGGAGCTGTTTTTT. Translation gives CASSRDRGYTGELFF.

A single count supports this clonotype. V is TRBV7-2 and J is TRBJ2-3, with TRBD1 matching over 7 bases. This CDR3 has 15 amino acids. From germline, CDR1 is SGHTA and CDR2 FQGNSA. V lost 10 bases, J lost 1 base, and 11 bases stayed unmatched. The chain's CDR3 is CANTPDRVGTDTQYF. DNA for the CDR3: TGTGCCAACACTCCCGACAGGGTAGGCACAGATACGCAGTATTTT.

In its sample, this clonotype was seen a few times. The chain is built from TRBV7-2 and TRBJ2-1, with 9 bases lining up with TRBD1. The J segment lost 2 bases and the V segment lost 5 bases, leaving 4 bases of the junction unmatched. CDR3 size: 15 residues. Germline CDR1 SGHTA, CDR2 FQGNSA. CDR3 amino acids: CASSADRGTYNEQFF. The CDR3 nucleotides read TGTGCCAGCAGCGCCGACAGGGGGACCTACAATGAGCAGTTCTTC.

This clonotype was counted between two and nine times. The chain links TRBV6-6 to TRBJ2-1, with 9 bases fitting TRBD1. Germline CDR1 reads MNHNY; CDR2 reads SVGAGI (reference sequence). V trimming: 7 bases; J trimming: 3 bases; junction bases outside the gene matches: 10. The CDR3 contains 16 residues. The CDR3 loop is CASKTQGASYYNEQFF. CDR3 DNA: TGTGCCAGCAAGACACAGGGGGCGTCTTACTACAATGAGCAGTTCTTC.

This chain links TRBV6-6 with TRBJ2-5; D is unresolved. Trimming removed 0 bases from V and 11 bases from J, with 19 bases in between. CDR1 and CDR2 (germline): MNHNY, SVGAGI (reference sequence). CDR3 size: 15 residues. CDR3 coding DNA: TGTGCCAGCAGTTACTCGACGGGCGCGGTCAATGAGCAGTACTTC. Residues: CASSYSTGAVNEQYF.

CDR3 coding DNA: TGCAGCGTGGGGTCCGTAAATGAGCAGTTCTTC. This translates into CSVGSVNEQFF. V usage is TRBV29-1 and J usage is TRBJ2-1; D uncertain. Germline-derived CDR1 and CDR2 are SQVTM and ANQGSEA. CDR3 size: 11 residues. Trimming stripped 6 bases from V and 7 bases from J, with 10 bases between.

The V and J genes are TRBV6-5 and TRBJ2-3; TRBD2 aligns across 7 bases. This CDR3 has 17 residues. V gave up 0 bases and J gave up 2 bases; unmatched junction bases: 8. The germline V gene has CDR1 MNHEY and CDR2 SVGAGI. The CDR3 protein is CASSYSIPRGDTDTQYF. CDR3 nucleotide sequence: TGTGCCAGCAGTTACTCGATCCCCCGGGGGGACACAGATACGCAGTATTTT.

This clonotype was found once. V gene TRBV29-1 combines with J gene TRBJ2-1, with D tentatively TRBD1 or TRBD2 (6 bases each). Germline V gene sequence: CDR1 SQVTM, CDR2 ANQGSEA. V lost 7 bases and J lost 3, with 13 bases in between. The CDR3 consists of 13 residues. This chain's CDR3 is CSGGRGLYNEQFF. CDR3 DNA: TGCAGCGGAGGCAGGGGACTCTACAATGAGCAGTTCTTC.

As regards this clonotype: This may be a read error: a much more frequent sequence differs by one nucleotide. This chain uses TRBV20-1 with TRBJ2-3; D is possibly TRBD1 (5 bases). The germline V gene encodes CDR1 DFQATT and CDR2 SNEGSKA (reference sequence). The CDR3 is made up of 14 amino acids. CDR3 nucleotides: TGCAGTGCTAATCCAGGGCTAAGCATAGATACGCAGTATTTT. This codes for CSANPGLSIDTQYF.

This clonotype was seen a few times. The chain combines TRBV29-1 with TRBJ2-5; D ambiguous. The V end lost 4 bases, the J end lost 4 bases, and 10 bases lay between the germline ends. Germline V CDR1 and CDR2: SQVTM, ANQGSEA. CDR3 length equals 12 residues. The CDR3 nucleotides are TGCAGCGTTGGAGGAGAGGTAGAGACCCAGTACTTC. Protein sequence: CSVGGEVETQYF.

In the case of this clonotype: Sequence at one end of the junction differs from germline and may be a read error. CDR3 nucleotides: TGTGTCAGCAGCTCCACGACAGGGGGCGGCACCGGGGAGCTGTTTTTT. Translation: CVSSSTTGGGTGELFF. This sequence joins TRBV7-2 and TRBJ2-2; 10 bases are a match to TRBD1. Germline V lookup: CDR1 SGHTA, CDR2 FQGNSA. This CDR3 is 16 amino acids long.

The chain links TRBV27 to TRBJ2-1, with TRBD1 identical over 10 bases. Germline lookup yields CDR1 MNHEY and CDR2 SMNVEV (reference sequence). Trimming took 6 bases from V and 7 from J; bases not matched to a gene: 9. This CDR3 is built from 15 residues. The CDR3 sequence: CASRRQGADRNEQFF. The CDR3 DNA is TGTGCCAGCAGACGACAGGGGGCAGATAGAAATGAGCAGTTCTTC.

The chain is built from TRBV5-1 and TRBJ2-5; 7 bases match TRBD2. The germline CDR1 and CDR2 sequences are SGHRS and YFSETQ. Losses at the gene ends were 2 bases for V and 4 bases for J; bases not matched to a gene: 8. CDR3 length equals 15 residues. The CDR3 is CASSLGGRTSETQYF. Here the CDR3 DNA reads TGCGCCAGCAGCTTAGGCGGGAGAACCTCAGAGACCCAGTACTTC.

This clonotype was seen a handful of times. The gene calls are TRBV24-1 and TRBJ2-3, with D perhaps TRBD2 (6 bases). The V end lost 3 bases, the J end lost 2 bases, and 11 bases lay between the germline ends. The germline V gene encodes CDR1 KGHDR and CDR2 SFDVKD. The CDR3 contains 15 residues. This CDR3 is CATSDPGLITDTQYF. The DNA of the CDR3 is TGTGCCACCAGTGATCCGGGACTGATCACAGATACGCAGTATTTT.

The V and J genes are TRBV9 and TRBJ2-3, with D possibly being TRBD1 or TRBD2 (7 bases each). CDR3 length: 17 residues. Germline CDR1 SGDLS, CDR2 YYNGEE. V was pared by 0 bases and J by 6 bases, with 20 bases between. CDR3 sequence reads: CASSVGHAGGGPDTQYF. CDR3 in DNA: TGTGCCAGCAGCGTAGGACATGCAGGGGGGGGACCTGATACGCAGTATTTT.

The CDR3 DNA reads TGTGCCAGCAGCTTCGGTTTCCAGGGGTCTAGCACAGATACGCAGTATTTT. It encodes CASSFGFQGSSTDTQYF. The rearrangement links TRBV7-2 to TRBJ2-3, with a tentative D call TRBD1 (6 bases). Trimming removed 3 bases from V and 0 bases from J, with 16 bases in between. The CDR3 is 17 amino acids. CDR1 SGHTA and CDR2 FQGNSA come from the germline V gene.

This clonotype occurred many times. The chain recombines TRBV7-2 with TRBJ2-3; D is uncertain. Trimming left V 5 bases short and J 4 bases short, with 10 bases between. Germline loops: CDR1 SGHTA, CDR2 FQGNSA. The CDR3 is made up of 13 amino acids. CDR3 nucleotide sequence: TGTGCCAGCAGCCCGGGTGGTGCAGATACGCAGTATTTT. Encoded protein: CASSPGGADTQYF.

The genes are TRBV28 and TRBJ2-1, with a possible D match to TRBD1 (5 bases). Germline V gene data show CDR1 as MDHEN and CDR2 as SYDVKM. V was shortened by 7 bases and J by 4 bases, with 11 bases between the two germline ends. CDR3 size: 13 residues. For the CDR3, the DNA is TGTGCCAGCACTATGGACACTTACAATGAGCAGTTCTTC. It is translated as CASTMDTYNEQFF.